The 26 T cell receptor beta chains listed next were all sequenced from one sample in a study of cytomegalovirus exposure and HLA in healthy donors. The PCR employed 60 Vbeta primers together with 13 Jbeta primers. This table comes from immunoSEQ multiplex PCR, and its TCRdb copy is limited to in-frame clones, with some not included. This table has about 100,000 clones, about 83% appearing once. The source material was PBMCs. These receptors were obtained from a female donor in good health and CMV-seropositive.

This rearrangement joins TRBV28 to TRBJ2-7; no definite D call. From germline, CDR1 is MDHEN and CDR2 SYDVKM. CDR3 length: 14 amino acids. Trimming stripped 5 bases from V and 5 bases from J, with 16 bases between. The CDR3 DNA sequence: TGTGCCAGCAGTCCCCCGGTCGGTGTAAACGAGCAGTACTTC. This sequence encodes CASSPPVGVNEQYF.

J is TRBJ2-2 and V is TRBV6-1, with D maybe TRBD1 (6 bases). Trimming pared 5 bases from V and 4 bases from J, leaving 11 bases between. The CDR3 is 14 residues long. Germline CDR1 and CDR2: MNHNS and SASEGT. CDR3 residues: CASSKQGPTGELFF. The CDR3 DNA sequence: TGTGCCAGCAGTAAACAGGGACCCACCGGGGAGCTGTTTTTT.

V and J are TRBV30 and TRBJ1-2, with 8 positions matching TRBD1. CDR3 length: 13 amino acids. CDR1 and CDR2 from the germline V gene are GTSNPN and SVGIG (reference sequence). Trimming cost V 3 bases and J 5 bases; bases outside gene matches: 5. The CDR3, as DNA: TGTGCCTGGAGCGGACAGGGTCTTTATGGCTACACCTTC. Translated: CAWSGQGLYGYTF. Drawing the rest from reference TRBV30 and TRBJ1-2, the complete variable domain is SQTIHQWPATLVQPVGSPLSLECTVEGTSNPNLYWYRQAAGRGLQLLFYSVGIGQISSEVPQNLSASRPQDRQFILSSKKLLLSDSGFYLCAWSGQGLYGYTFGSGTRLTVV.

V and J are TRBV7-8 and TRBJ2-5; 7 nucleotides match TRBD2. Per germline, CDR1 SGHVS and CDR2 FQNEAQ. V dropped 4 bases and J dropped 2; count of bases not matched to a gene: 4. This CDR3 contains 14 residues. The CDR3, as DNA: TGTGCCAGCAGCTACGGGAGGACACAAGAGACCCAGTACTTC. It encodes CASSYGRTQETQYF.

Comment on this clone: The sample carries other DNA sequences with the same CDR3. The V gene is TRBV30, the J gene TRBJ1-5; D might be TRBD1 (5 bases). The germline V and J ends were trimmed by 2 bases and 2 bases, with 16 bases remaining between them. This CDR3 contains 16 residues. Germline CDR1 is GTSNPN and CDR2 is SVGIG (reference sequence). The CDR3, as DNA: TGTGCCTGGAGTCAGGTAGCGGGGCCTGGCAATCAGCCCCAGCATTTT. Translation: CAWSQVAGPGNQPQHF.

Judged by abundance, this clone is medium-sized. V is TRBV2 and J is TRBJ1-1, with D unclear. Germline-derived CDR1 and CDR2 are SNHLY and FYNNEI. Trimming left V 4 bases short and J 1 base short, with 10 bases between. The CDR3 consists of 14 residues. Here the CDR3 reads CASSGFIGNTEAFF. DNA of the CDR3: TGTGCCAGCAGTGGATTTATCGGGAACACTGAAGCTTTCTTT.

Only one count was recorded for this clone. This CDR3 reads CATSRDRIMNTEAFF. The CDR3 DNA follows: TGTGCCACCAGCAGGGACAGGATCATGAACACTGAAGCTTTCTTT. J is TRBJ1-1 and V is TRBV15; 7 bases map to TRBD1. Germline-derived CDR1 and CDR2 are LNHNV and YYDKDF (reference sequence). The CDR3 has 15 amino acids. V dropped 3 bases and J dropped 0; count of bases not matched to a gene: 4.

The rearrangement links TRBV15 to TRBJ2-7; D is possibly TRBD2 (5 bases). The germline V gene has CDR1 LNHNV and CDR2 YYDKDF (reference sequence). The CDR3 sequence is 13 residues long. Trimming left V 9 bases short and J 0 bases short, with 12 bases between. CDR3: CATTPGDSYEQYF. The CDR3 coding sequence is TGTGCCACGACACCCGGGGACTCCTACGAGCAGTACTTC.

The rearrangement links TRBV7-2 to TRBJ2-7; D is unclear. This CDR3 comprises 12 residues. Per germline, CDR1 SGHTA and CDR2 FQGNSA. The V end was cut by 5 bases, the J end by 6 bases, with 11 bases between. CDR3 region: CASSPAFGEQYF. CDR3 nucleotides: TGTGCCAGCAGCCCCGCCTTCGGCGAGCAGTACTTC.

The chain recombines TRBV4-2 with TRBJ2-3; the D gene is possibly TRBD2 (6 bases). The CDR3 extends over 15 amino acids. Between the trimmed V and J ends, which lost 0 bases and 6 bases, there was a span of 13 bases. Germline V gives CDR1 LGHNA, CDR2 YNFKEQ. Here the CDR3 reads CASSQDGGAGDTQYF. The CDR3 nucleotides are TGTGCCAGCAGCCAAGACGGAGGGGCTGGGGATACGCAGTATTTT.

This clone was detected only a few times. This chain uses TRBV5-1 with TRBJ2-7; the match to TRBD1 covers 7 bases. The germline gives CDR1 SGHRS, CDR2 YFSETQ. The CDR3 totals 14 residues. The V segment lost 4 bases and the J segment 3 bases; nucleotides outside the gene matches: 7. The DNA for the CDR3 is TGCGCCAGCAGCCCTCTTGACAGGGTCTACGAGCAGTACTTC. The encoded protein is CASSPLDRVYEQYF.

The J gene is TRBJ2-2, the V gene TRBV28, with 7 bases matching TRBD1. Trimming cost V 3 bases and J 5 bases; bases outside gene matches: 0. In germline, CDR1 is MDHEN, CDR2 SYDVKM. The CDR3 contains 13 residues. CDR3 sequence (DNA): TGTGCCAGCAGTTTCAGGGGGACCGGGGAGCTGTTTTTT. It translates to CASSFRGTGELFF. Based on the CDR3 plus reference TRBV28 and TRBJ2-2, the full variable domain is DVKVTQSSRYLVKRTGEKVFLECVQDMDHENMFWYRQDPGLGLRLIYFSYDVKMKEKGDIPEGYSVSREKKERFSLILESASTNQTSMYLCASSFRGTGELFFGEGSRLTVL.

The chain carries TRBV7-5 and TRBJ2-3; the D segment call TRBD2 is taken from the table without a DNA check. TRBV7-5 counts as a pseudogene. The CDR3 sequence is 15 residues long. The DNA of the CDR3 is TGTGCCAGAAGCTCCCGAAGAAACGGGAGAGGGACGCAGTATTTT. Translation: CARSSRRNGRGTQYF.

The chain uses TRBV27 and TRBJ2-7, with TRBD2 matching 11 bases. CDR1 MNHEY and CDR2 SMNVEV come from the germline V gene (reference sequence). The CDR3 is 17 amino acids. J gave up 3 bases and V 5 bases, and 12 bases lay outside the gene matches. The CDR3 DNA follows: TGTGCCAGCAGTGTCCGGGGGGGGACTAGCGGACTCTACGAGCAGTACTTC. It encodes CASSVRGGTSGLYEQYF.

The CDR3 sequence is CASSLRLAELASTDTQYF. For the CDR3, the DNA is TGCGCCAGCAGCCTGAGACTAGCGGAACTTGCTAGCACAGATACGCAGTATTTT. The chain couples TRBV4-1 to TRBJ2-3, with 9 bases fitting TRBD2. Germline V gene lookup returns CDR1 MGHRA and CDR2 YSYEKL. The length of the CDR3 is 18 residues. The V segment lost 4 bases and the J segment 0 bases; nucleotides outside the gene matches: 11.

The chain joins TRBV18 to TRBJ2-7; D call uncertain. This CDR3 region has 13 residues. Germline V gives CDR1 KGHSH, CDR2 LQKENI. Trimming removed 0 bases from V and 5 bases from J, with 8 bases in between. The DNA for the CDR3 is TGTGCCAGCTCACCACCAGGCAGGAACGAGCAGTACTTC. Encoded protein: CASSPPGRNEQYF.

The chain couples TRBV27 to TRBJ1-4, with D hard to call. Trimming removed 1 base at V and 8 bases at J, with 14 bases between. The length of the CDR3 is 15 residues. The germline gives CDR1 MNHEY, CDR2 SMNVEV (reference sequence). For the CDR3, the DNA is TGTGCCAGCAGTTTATTGGTACTGCGAGGGGAAAAACTGTTTTTT. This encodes CASSLLVLRGEKLFF.

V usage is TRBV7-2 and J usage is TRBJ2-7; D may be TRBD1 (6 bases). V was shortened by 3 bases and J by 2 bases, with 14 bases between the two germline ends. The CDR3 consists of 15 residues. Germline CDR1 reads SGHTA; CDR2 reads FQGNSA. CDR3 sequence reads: CASSFLWDTAYEQYF. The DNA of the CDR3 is TGTGCCAGCAGCTTCCTCTGGGACACGGCCTACGAGCAGTACTTC.

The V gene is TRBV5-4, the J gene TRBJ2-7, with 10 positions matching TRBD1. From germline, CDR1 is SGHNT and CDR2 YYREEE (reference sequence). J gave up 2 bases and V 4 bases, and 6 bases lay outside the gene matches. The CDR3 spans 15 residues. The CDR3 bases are TGTGCCAGCAGCCGTAGTGGGACAGGGGCCTACGAGCAGTACTTC. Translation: CASSRSGTGAYEQYF.

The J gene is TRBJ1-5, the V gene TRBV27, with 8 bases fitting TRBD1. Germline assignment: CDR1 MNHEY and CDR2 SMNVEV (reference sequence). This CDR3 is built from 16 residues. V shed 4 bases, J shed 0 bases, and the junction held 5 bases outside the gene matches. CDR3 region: CASSSRTGHSNQPQHF. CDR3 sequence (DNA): TGTGCCAGCAGTTCTCGGACAGGGCATAGCAATCAGCCCCAGCATTTT.

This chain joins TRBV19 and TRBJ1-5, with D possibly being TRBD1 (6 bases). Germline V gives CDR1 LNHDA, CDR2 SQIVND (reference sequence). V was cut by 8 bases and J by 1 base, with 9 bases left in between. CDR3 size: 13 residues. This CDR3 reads CASSGHSNQPQHF. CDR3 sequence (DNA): TGTGCCAGTTCGGGACACAGCAATCAGCCCCAGCATTTT. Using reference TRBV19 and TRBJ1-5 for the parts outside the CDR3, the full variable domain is DGGITQSPKYLFRKEGQNVTLSCEQNLNHDAMYWYRQDPGQGLRLIYYSQIVNDFQKGDIAEGYSVSREKKESFPLTVTSAQKNPTAFYLCASSGHSNQPQHFGDGTRLSIL.

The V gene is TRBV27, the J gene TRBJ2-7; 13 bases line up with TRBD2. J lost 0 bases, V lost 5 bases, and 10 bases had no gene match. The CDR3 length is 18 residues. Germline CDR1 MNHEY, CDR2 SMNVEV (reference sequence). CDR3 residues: CASSIGLAGAMSSYEQYF. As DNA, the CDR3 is TGTGCCAGCAGTATAGGACTAGCGGGAGCCATGAGCTCCTACGAGCAGTACTTC.

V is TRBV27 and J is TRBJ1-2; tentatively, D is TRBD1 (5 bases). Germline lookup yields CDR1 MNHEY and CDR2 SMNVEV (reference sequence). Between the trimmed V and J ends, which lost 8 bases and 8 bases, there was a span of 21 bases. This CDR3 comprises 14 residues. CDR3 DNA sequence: TGTGCCAGCGGTGCCCAGGGTTTTATTCCCGGCTACACCTTC. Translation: CASGAQGFIPGYTF.

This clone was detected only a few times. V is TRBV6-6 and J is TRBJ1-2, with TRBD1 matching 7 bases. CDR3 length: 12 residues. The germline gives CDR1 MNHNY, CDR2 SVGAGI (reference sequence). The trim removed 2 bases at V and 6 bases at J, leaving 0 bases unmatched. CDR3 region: CASSYTGDGYTF. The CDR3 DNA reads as TGTGCCAGCAGTTACACAGGGGATGGCTACACCTTC.

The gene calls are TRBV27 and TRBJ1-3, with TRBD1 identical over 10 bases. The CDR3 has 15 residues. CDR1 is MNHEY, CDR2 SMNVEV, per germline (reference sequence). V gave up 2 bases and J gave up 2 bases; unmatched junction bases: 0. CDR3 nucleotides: TGTGCCAGCAGTTTAGGACAGGGGGCTGGAAACACCATATATTTT. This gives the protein CASSLGQGAGNTIYF.

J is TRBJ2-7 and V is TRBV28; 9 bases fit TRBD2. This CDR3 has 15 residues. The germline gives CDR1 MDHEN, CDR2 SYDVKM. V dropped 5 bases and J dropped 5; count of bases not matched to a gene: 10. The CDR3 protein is CASSPLSGGRDEQYF. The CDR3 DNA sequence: TGTGCCAGCAGTCCCTTGAGCGGGGGGCGAGACGAGCAGTACTTC.